These 27 T cell receptor beta chains were sequenced from one sample in a study of blood T cell repertoires in COVID-19. Libraries were prepared by immunoSEQ multiplex PCR; TCRdb keeps only in-frame clonotypes and omits some of them. The sample has some 250,000 clones, approximately 86% seen once. Material: peripheral blood. The receptor source for this set is a woman under 40 who had recovered from COVID-19.

The chain couples TRBV9 to TRBJ2-7; no firm D call. Between the trimmed V and J ends, which lost 7 bases and 2 bases, there was a span of 13 bases. The V gene's germline CDR1 is SGDLS and CDR2 YYNGEE. CDR3 length: 13 residues. CDR3 loop: CASSQQPAYEQYF. The CDR3 bases are TGTGCCAGCTCCCAACAACCAGCCTACGAGCAGTACTTC.

This chain uses TRBV3-1 (or the pseudogene TRBV3-2) with TRBJ1-3; TRBD1 matches 10 bases. The V segment lost 4 bases and the J segment 8 bases; nucleotides outside the gene matches: 2. From germline, CDR1 is LGHDT and CDR2 YNNKEL (reference sequence). There are 13 residues in the CDR3. The CDR3 spells CASSPGQGDTIYF. CDR3 bases: TGTGCCAGCAGCCCCGGACAGGGGGACACCATATATTTT.

The chain uses TRBV3-1 (or the pseudogene TRBV3-2) and TRBJ1-1; D not resolved. Germline loops: CDR1 LGHDT, CDR2 YNNKEL (reference sequence). The CDR3 is 12 amino acids. Trimming took off 3 bases at V and 4 bases at J, with 6 bases between the two ends. CDR3 DNA sequence: TGTGCCAGCAGCCAGTCAGGCACTGAAGCTTTCTTT. Encoded protein: CASSQSGTEAFF.

This clone has a count of ten or more. The genes are TRBV2 and TRBJ2-1, with TRBD2 identical over 9 bases. There are 14 residues in the CDR3. The V segment lost 8 bases and the J segment 3 bases; nucleotides outside the gene matches: 5. Germline V lookup: CDR1 SNHLY, CDR2 FYNNEI. DNA of the CDR3: TGTGCCAGCGGGCGGGGGGGCTTCTACAATGAGCAGTTCTTC. It is translated as CASGRGGFYNEQFF.

The chain uses TRBV27 and TRBJ1-1, with D possibly being TRBD1 (5 bases). Between the trimmed V and J ends, which lost 5 bases and 0 bases, there was a span of 10 bases. There are 14 residues in the CDR3. Looked up from germline, CDR1 is MNHEY and CDR2 is SMNVEV (reference sequence). The CDR3 sequence: CASSPGGVNTEAFF. The CDR3 DNA follows: TGTGCCAGCAGTCCGGGGGGGGTGAACACTGAAGCTTTCTTT.

V is TRBV7-3 and J is TRBJ2-3; the match to TRBD1 covers 7 bases. CDR3 length: 14 residues. CDR1 is SGHTA and CDR2 is FQGTGA in the germline V gene. The trim removed 4 bases at V and 2 bases at J, leaving 3 bases unmatched. The CDR3 protein is CASSYGQATDTQYF. Here the CDR3 DNA reads TGTGCCAGCAGCTATGGACAGGCCACAGATACGCAGTATTTT.

The chain employs TRBV4-3 and TRBJ2-3; 7 nucleotides match TRBD2. The CDR3 contains 16 residues. The germline V gene encodes CDR1 LGHNA and CDR2 YSLEER. V was pared by 4 bases and J by 3 bases, with 10 bases of the junction left unmatched. The CDR3 DNA is TGCGCCAGCAGCCGCCACGCCACGGGGGGTACAGATACGCAGTATTTT. Translating it yields CASSRHATGGTDTQYF.

The chain couples TRBV4-1 to TRBJ1-4; D gene unclear. Germline V gene lookup returns CDR1 MGHRA and CDR2 YSYEKL. V lost 0 bases and J lost 9, with 11 bases in between. This CDR3 is built from 14 residues. This CDR3 is CASSQDLTKKKLFF. DNA of the CDR3: TGCGCCAGCAGCCAAGATCTGACTAAGAAAAAACTGTTTTTT.

The rearrangement uses TRBV7-6 and TRBJ1-3; D is uncertain. Trimming shortened V by 2 bases and J by 0 bases, and 11 bases separated the two germline ends. Per the germline V gene, CDR1 is SGHVS and CDR2 is FNYEAQ. This CDR3 has 16 residues. DNA for the CDR3: TGTGCCAGCAGCTTAATGGCGGGGAACTCTGGAAACACCATATATTTT. Its protein is CASSLMAGNSGNTIYF.

This chain uses TRBV7-2 with TRBJ2-3; 11 positions match TRBD1. With 1 base clipped from V and 9 bases from J, the junction kept 9 bases outside the gene matches. This CDR3 is built from 16 residues. The germline gives CDR1 SGHTA, CDR2 FQGNSA. CDR3 region: CASSLEWTGGISTQYF. DNA for the CDR3: TGTGCCAGCAGCTTAGAATGGACAGGGGGCATAAGCACGCAGTATTTT. The variable domain in full, completed from reference TRBV7-2 and TRBJ2-3, reads GAGVSQSPSNKVTEKGKDVELRCDPISGHTALYWYRQSLGQGLEFLIYFQGNSAPDKSGLPSDRFSAERTGGSVSTLTIQRTQQEDSAVYLCASSLEWTGGISTQYFGPGTRLTVL.

The chain has TRBV4-2 and TRBJ1-4; 10 bases agree with TRBD1. The CDR3 has 16 amino acids. Germline V CDR1 and CDR2: LGHNA, YNFKEQ. V shed 3 bases, J shed 3 bases, and the junction held 4 bases outside the gene matches. In DNA form, the CDR3 reads TGTGCCAGCAGCCAGCCGGGACAGGGGCCTAATGAAAAACTGTTTTTT. Amino acid sequence: CASSQPGQGPNEKLFF.

This sequence joins TRBV3-1 (or the pseudogene TRBV3-2) and TRBJ1-3, with D perhaps matching TRBD1 (6 bases). This CDR3 has 19 residues. Germline CDR1 is LGHDT and CDR2 is YNNKEL (reference sequence). Trimming took off 0 bases at V and 0 bases at J, with 18 bases between the two ends. The CDR3 sequence: CASSQDFGIQGRSGNTIYF. The CDR3, as DNA: TGTGCCAGCAGCCAAGATTTTGGCATTCAGGGGCGCTCTGGAAACACCATATATTTT.

In this sample, this clone turned up once. J is TRBJ1-1 and V is TRBV6-5, with no clear D. The CDR3 is 15 residues long. V was shortened by 0 bases and J by 1 base, with 9 bases between the two germline ends. Germline V lookup: CDR1 MNHEY, CDR2 SVGAGI. The CDR3: CASSYSVSGNTEAFF. The CDR3 bases are TGTGCCAGCAGTTACTCGGTTTCAGGGAACACTGAAGCTTTCTTT.

This chain connects TRBV7-6 to TRBJ2-7; 7 nucleotides match TRBD2. Germline-derived CDR1 and CDR2 are SGHVS and FNYEAQ. The CDR3 runs 14 residues. J gave up 3 bases and V 5 bases, and 7 bases lay outside the gene matches. As DNA, the CDR3 is TGTGCCAGCAGCCCTAGCGGAGGTAACTACGAGCAGTACTTC. It yields the protein CASSPSGGNYEQYF.

This sequence joins TRBV6-4 and TRBJ2-2; 9 positions agree with TRBD2. The J segment lost 4 bases and the V segment lost 0 bases, leaving 0 bases of the junction unmatched. Germline CDR1 MRHNA, CDR2 SNTAGT. The CDR3 runs to 15 residues. DNA for the CDR3: TGTGCCAGCAGTGACTCAGCGGGGGGCACCGGGGAGCTGTTTTTT. Protein sequence: CASSDSAGGTGELFF.

The chain recombines TRBV5-4 with TRBJ1-1; 7 bases are shared with TRBD1. The CDR3 runs to 15 residues. V was clipped by 2 bases and J by 1 base; unmatched bases: 5. The germline CDR1 and CDR2 sequences are SGHNT and YYREEE (reference sequence). The CDR3 DNA reads TGTGCCAGCAGCTTAGGGGGCGGAAGGAACACTGAAGCTTTCTTT. It yields the protein CASSLGGGRNTEAFF. Full variable domain (outside the CDR3, taken from reference TRBV5-4 and TRBJ1-1): ETGVTQSPTHLIKTRGQQVTLRCSSQSGHNTVSWYQQALGQGPQFIFQYYREEENGRGNFPPRFSGLQFPNYSSELNVNALELDDSALYLCASSLGGGRNTEAFFGQGTRLTVV.

The chain joins TRBV4-1 to TRBJ2-7; D is undetermined. Germline lookup yields CDR1 MGHRA and CDR2 YSYEKL. This CDR3 spans 15 amino acids. V dropped 1 base and J dropped 0 bases, with 10 bases sitting between them. The CDR3 nucleotides read TGCGCCAGCAGCCAAGTCACTGGGCCCTCCTACGAGCAGTACTTC. This encodes CASSQVTGPSYEQYF.

The chain has TRBV14 and TRBJ2-1, with TRBD1 matching over 9 bases. This CDR3 region has 18 residues. The junction had 13 bases not matched to a gene; V was cut back by 2 bases and J by 5 bases. The germline V gene has CDR1 SGHDN and CDR2 FVKESK. The CDR3 DNA reads TGTGCCAGCAGCCAAAGAGCTACCGGGACAGGGAGGAACAATGAGCAGTTCTTC. This encodes CASSQRATGTGRNNEQFF.

V and J are TRBV4-2 and TRBJ1-1; TRBD1 matches 7 bases. The V gene's germline CDR1 is LGHNA and CDR2 YNFKEQ. Losses at the gene ends were 2 bases for V and 0 bases for J; bases not matched to a gene: 3. The CDR3 extends over 15 amino acids. CDR3 in DNA: TGTGCCAGCAGCCAAAAACAGGGGTTGAACACTGAAGCTTTCTTT. Translation: CASSQKQGLNTEAFF.

The CDR3 bases are TGTGCCAGTAGTATCAGGGGGTCCCATCAGCCCCAGCATTTT. The encoded protein is CASSIRGSHQPQHF. The chain couples TRBV19 to TRBJ1-5, with TRBD1 identical over 7 bases. The CDR3 is made up of 14 amino acids. Trimming at V came to 3 bases and at J to 5 bases, leaving 4 bases not matched to a gene. The germline CDR1 and CDR2 sequences are LNHDA and SQIVND (reference sequence).

The V gene is TRBV4-1, the J gene TRBJ2-2; D might be TRBD1 (5 bases). The CDR3 is made up of 16 amino acids. V was pared by 4 bases and J by 1 base, with 13 bases between. CDR1 and CDR2 (germline): MGHRA, YSYEKL. The CDR3 protein is CASSLQGIGNTGELFF. CDR3 sequence (DNA): TGCGCCAGCAGCCTCCAGGGAATCGGGAACACCGGGGAGCTGTTTTTT.

The chain links TRBV24-1 to TRBJ2-1; D is unresolved. Germline V gives CDR1 KGHDR, CDR2 SFDVKD. The CDR3 is 12 residues long. Trimming pared 4 bases from V and 9 bases from J, leaving 9 bases between. In DNA, the CDR3 is TGTGCCACCAGTGAGGCGGAAGGTGAGCAGTTCTTC. Its protein is CATSEAEGEQFF.

The chain uses TRBV4-1 and TRBJ2-1, with 7 bases that match TRBD2. The CDR3 consists of 14 residues. V lost 1 base to trimming and J lost 6 bases; unmatched junction nucleotides: 3. Germline loops: CDR1 MGHRA, CDR2 YSYEKL. The CDR3 here is CASSQVGGTNEQFF. The CDR3, as DNA: TGCGCCAGCAGCCAAGTGGGGGGGACCAATGAGCAGTTCTTC.

This clone was detected only once. The rearrangement joins TRBV19 to TRBJ2-1; D uncertain. This CDR3 spans 14 amino acids. Germline-derived CDR1 and CDR2 are LNHDA and SQIVND (reference sequence). V shed 4 bases and J shed 5 bases, with 12 bases lying between them. This CDR3 is CASSSLRANNEQFF. Here the CDR3 DNA reads TGTGCCAGTAGTAGCCTAAGAGCCAACAATGAGCAGTTCTTC.

A note on this clone: Other DNA sequences in the sample encode the same CDR3. The chain has TRBV30 and TRBJ2-1; D is possibly TRBD1 (6 bases). The V end was cut by 0 bases, the J end by 4 bases, with 10 bases between. Germline V CDR1 and CDR2: GTSNPN, SVGIG (reference sequence). The CDR3 runs to 14 residues. CDR3: CAWSVTGLYNEQFF. DNA for the CDR3: TGTGCCTGGAGTGTCACAGGGTTATACAATGAGCAGTTCTTC.

The chain is built from TRBV6-5 and TRBJ2-7; 7 bases align to TRBD1. This CDR3 is built from 13 residues. Trimming at V came to 5 bases and at J to 3 bases, leaving 4 bases not matched to a gene. Per germline, CDR1 MNHEY and CDR2 SVGAGI. The CDR3 DNA follows: TGTGCCAGCAGTAACAGGGGCGACTACGAGCAGTACTTC. Amino acids: CASSNRGDYEQYF.

J is TRBJ2-7 and V is TRBV7-9, with 7 bases lining up with TRBD1. V lost 5 bases and J lost 4; bases outside the gene matches: 2. Germline CDR1 and CDR2: SEHNR and FQNEAQ (reference sequence). The CDR3 has 12 amino acids. CDR3 nucleotides: TGTGCCAGCAGCAGACAGGGATACGAGCAGTACTTC. Protein sequence: CASSRQGYEQYF.